These 26 T cell receptor beta chains came from one sample sequenced in a study of T cell responses to AZD1222 COVID-19 vaccine. This table comes from immunoSEQ multiplex PCR, and its TCRdb copy is limited to in-frame clones, with some not included. The sample lists 180,000 or so clones; about 90% were seen once. Sequences were derived from peripheral blood, sampled 28 days after the second AZD1222 dose. The origin of the receptors is an adult who received the AZD1222 COVID-19 vaccine.

The chain couples TRBV5-1 to TRBJ2-7; tentative D call: TRBD2 (6 bases). V lost 4 bases to trimming and J lost 3 bases, with 11 bases between them. Germline lookup yields CDR1 SGHRS and CDR2 YFSETQ. The CDR3 is 13 amino acids. The CDR3, as DNA: TGCGCCAGCAGCGGCGGGGCTCTCTACGAGCAGTACTTC. Translated, it gives CASSGGALYEQYF.

There are a few counts of this clone. V usage is TRBV4-1 and J usage is TRBJ2-1; 8 bases align to TRBD1. Germline CDR1 and CDR2: MGHRA and YSYEKL. V lost 1 base to trimming and J lost 2 bases; unmatched junction nucleotides: 7. The CDR3 contains 17 residues. CDR3 loop: CASSQVRTGSTYNEQFF. The CDR3 DNA follows: TGCGCCAGCAGCCAAGTGAGGACAGGGTCAACCTACAATGAGCAGTTCTTC.

The chain carries TRBV5-1 and TRBJ1-1; the D is unclear. V was shortened by 4 bases and J by 7 bases, with 20 bases between the two germline ends. The CDR3 has 15 amino acids. Germline-derived CDR1 and CDR2 are SGHRS and YFSETQ. The CDR3 DNA is TGCGCCAGCAGCCCGGAGGGCACGGGTGCTGATGAAGCTTTCTTT. Its translation: CASSPEGTGADEAFF.

V usage is TRBV6-5 and J usage is TRBJ1-1; D is uncertain. The V end lost 6 bases, the J end lost 4 bases, and 12 bases lay between the germline ends. CDR1 MNHEY and CDR2 SVGAGI come from the germline V gene. The CDR3 is made up of 13 amino acids. The CDR3 sequence is CASSLGRPTEAFF. The CDR3 DNA sequence: TGTGCCAGCAGCCTTGGACGGCCCACTGAAGCTTTCTTT.

The chain has TRBV27 and TRBJ1-4; TRBD1 matches at 10 bases. Trimming removed 6 bases from V and 7 bases from J; junction bases left unmatched: 5. Per the germline V gene, CDR1 is MNHEY and CDR2 is SMNVEV (reference sequence). CDR3 size: 14 residues. The CDR3 is CASRDRGRSEKLFF. CDR3 nucleotides: TGTGCCAGCAGAGACAGGGGGCGAAGTGAAAAACTGTTTTTT.

The chain carries TRBV29-1 and TRBJ1-1; TRBD1 aligns across 10 bases. CDR3 size: 15 residues. Germline CDR1 SQVTM, CDR2 ANQGSEA. Germline trimming cut 8 bases from V and 5 bases from J; bases unmatched to any gene: 14. CDR3 protein: CSSGRGGTGVTEAFF. CDR3 sequence (DNA): TGCAGCTCCGGACGAGGGGGGACAGGGGTTACTGAAGCTTTCTTT.

This chain links TRBV6-5 with TRBJ1-4; 9 nucleotides align to TRBD1. The V segment lost 4 bases and the J segment 7 bases; nucleotides outside the gene matches: 4. Germline V gene lookup returns CDR1 MNHEY and CDR2 SVGAGI. The CDR3 runs to 14 residues. This CDR3 is CASSLGTGSEKLFF. As DNA, the CDR3 is TGTGCCAGCAGTTTAGGGACAGGGAGTGAAAAACTGTTTTTT.

The V gene is TRBV24-1, the J gene TRBJ2-2, with D unclear. There are 14 residues in the CDR3. Trimming pared 5 bases from V and 1 base from J, leaving 7 bases between. The V gene's germline CDR1 is KGHDR and CDR2 SFDVKD. CDR3 sequence reads: CATSVGKNTGELFF. The CDR3 nucleotides are TGTGCCACCAGTGTGGGTAAGAACACCGGGGAGCTGTTTTTT.

The chain links TRBV6-5 to TRBJ1-5; a weak D match, TRBD1 (6 bases). This CDR3 has 15 residues. Germline V gives CDR1 MNHEY, CDR2 SVGAGI. V was cut by 0 bases and J by 8 bases, with 14 bases left in between. The CDR3: CASSYSPRGREPQHF. The CDR3 nucleotides are TGTGCCAGCAGTTACTCTCCCAGGGGCAGGGAGCCCCAGCATTTT.

This clone was picked up a small number of times. The J gene is TRBJ2-7, the V gene TRBV10-2; D not certain. The CDR3 spans 12 residues. CDR1 WSHSY and CDR2 SAAADI come from the germline V gene. Trimming pared 3 bases from V and 4 bases from J, leaving 7 bases between. CDR3 residues: CASSEHAYEQYF. The DNA of the CDR3 is TGCGCCAGCAGTGAACATGCTTACGAGCAGTACTTC.

V gene TRBV4-1 combines with J gene TRBJ2-5, with D possibly TRBD2 on 5 matching bases. Germline V CDR1 and CDR2: MGHRA, YSYEKL. The CDR3 loop spans 15 amino acids. V was cut by 1 base and J by 1 base, with 10 bases left in between. The CDR3 bases are TGCGCCAGCAGCCAAGGAGGCAGCGGCCAAGAGACCCAGTACTTC. Protein: CASSQGGSGQETQYF.

This chain connects TRBV29-1 to TRBJ1-2, with D possibly TRBD1 on 6 matching bases. Germline V gene lookup returns CDR1 SQVTM and CDR2 ANQGSEA. Deletions cut 3 bases from V and 6 bases from J, with 20 bases between. This CDR3 has 15 amino acids. The CDR3 sequence is CSVDFTGTLVHGYTF. DNA of the CDR3: TGCAGCGTTGATTTCACCGGGACACTTGTTCATGGCTACACCTTC.

This chain joins TRBV21-1 and TRBJ1-1; whether TRBD1, the table's D call, matches the DNA was not checked. TRBV21-1 is termed a pseudogene. This CDR3 spans 15 amino acids. CDR3 nucleotide sequence: TGTGCCAGCAGGATTATGGACAGGGGGGATCCTGAAGCTTTCTTT. It encodes CASRIMDRGDPEAFF.

J is TRBJ1-5 and V is TRBV30, with 7 bases matching TRBD1. Per the germline V gene, CDR1 is GTSNPN and CDR2 is SVGIG (reference sequence). V gave up 0 bases and J gave up 3 bases; unmatched junction bases: 11. CDR3 length equals 17 residues. CDR3 nucleotide sequence: TGTGCCTGGAGTGTAGGAGCCGGGACAGTTCCCAATCAGCCCCAGCATTTT. This gives the protein CAWSVGAGTVPNQPQHF.

The chain is built from TRBV3-1 (or the pseudogene TRBV3-2) and TRBJ1-3, with a possible D match to TRBD1 (5 bases). V lost 4 bases, J lost 4 bases, and 17 bases lay in between. The CDR3 spans 16 residues. Germline assignment: CDR1 LGHDT and CDR2 YNNKEL (reference sequence). This chain's CDR3 is CASSPGGRAGGNTIYF. The DNA for the CDR3 is TGTGCCAGCAGCCCTGGCGGCAGGGCGGGCGGAAACACCATATATTTT.

CDR3 protein: CASSQDHVRRESEQYF. The CDR3 nucleotides read TGCGCCAGCAGCCAAGATCATGTACGGCGGGAGTCCGAGCAGTACTTC. The chain carries TRBV4-3 and TRBJ2-7, with 7 nucleotides matching TRBD2. Per germline, CDR1 LGHNA and CDR2 YSLEER. This CDR3 has 16 residues. Trimming cost V 0 bases and J 6 bases; bases outside gene matches: 11.

V usage is TRBV28 and J usage is TRBJ1-4, with D uncertain. The CDR3 is 13 residues long. Trimming took off 6 bases at V and 4 bases at J, with 9 bases between the two ends. CDR1 is MDHEN, CDR2 SYDVKM, per germline. The CDR3 nucleotides read TGTGCCAGCAGAGGCGCCCTTAATGAAAAACTGTTTTTT. It encodes CASRGALNEKLFF.

This chain uses TRBV5-4 with TRBJ1-5; 7 positions agree with TRBD1. Germline CDR1 SGHNT, CDR2 YYREEE (reference sequence). CDR3 length: 14 amino acids. V shed 4 bases and J 3 bases; nucleotides not matched to a gene: 4. The chain's CDR3 is CASSQTGSNQPQHF. The CDR3 DNA is TGTGCCAGCAGCCAGACAGGGTCCAATCAGCCCCAGCATTTT. The entire variable domain, with the rest obtained from reference TRBV5-4 and TRBJ1-5, is as follows: ETGVTQSPTHLIKTRGQQVTLRCSSQSGHNTVSWYQQALGQGPQFIFQYYREEENGRGNFPPRFSGLQFPNYSSELNVNALELDDSALYLCASSQTGSNQPQHFGDGTRLSIL.

The chain combines TRBV27 with TRBJ1-1, with 8 nucleotides matching TRBD1. The CDR3 contains 16 residues. In germline, CDR1 is MNHEY, CDR2 SMNVEV (reference sequence). Germline trimming cut 5 bases from V and 4 bases from J; bases unmatched to any gene: 12. The CDR3, as DNA: TGTGCCAGCAGTCCCCGACAGGGGAGAGCGGCCACTGAAGCTTTCTTT. Its translation is CASSPRQGRAATEAFF.

V is TRBV24-1 and J is TRBJ1-3; weak D call: TRBD1 (5 bases). Germline lookup yields CDR1 KGHDR and CDR2 SFDVKD. The CDR3 contains 13 residues. The ends were cut back, 4 bases at V and 4 bases at J, with 7 bases in the middle. In DNA, the CDR3 is TGTGCCACCAGTGAGGCAGGGGGAAACACCATATATTTT. Translation gives CATSEAGGNTIYF.

The sample holds one count of this clone. The chain recombines TRBV28 with TRBJ2-5, with 7 bases lining up with TRBD1. Germline CDR1 is MDHEN and CDR2 is SYDVKM. V lost 2 bases and J lost 3; bases outside the gene matches: 9. The CDR3 runs 16 residues. The CDR3 nucleotides read TGTGCCAGCAGTTTACCCAGGGACAGCTCGGAAGAGACCCAGTACTTC. Translating it yields CASSLPRDSSEETQYF.

This clone occurred once. The rearrangement links TRBV11-3 to TRBJ2-2; possibly TRBD1 or TRBD2 for D (5 bases each). CDR1 SGHNT and CDR2 YENEEA come from the germline V gene. This CDR3 comprises 11 residues. V was pared by 8 bases and J by 6 bases, with 7 bases between. CDR3 in amino acids: CASRGPGELFF. CDR3 bases: TGTGCCAGCCGGGGCCCCGGGGAGCTGTTTTTT.

The V gene is TRBV7-9, the J gene TRBJ2-2; the D gene is possibly TRBD1 (7 bases). From germline, CDR1 is SEHNR and CDR2 FQNEAQ (reference sequence). This CDR3 is 14 amino acids long. The ends were cut back, 8 bases at V and 1 base at J, with 11 bases in the middle. This CDR3 reads CASWRDRNTGELFF. CDR3 DNA sequence: TGTGCCAGCTGGCGGGACAGGAACACCGGGGAGCTGTTTTTT.

The chain combines TRBV30 with TRBJ2-7, with D perhaps assigned TRBD1 or TRBD2 (6 bases each). The CDR3 is 16 amino acids. V lost 2 bases and J lost 3, with 20 bases in between. The germline V gene has CDR1 GTSNPN and CDR2 SVGIG (reference sequence). DNA for the CDR3: TGTGCCTGGAGTAAGGGGGGCGGCCTTCGGGTCTACGAGCAGTACTTC. As protein: CAWSKGGGLRVYEQYF.

The chain carries TRBV15 and TRBJ2-2; no definite D call. There are 15 residues in the CDR3. Per the germline V gene, CDR1 is LNHNV and CDR2 is YYDKDF (reference sequence). Trimming removed 0 bases at V and 1 base at J, with 6 bases between. For the CDR3, the DNA is TGTGCCACCAGCAGAGATATGATGAACACCGGGGAGCTGTTTTTT. Translation gives CATSRDMMNTGELFF.

The chain employs TRBV28 and TRBJ2-2; D perhaps matches TRBD1 (5 bases). V lost 10 bases and J lost 3, with 18 bases in between. Germline CDR1 and CDR2: MDHEN and SYDVKM. The CDR3 contains 15 residues. This CDR3 is CATQTRGSYTGELFF. CDR3 DNA: TGTGCCACCCAGACAAGGGGCTCCTACACCGGGGAGCTGTTTTTT.